This TCR beta chain came from a study of blood T cell repertoires in COVID-19. The wider study: The study drew acute and convalescent COVID-19 samples from the United States, Italy and Spain.

This clone turned up a few times. This CDR3 has 19 amino acids. With 0 bases clipped from V and 3 bases from J, the junction kept 12 bases outside the gene matches. CDR1 is MNHNS and CDR2 is SASEGT in the germline V gene. Original processing methods: How many nucleated cells were present was estimated from reference gene primer amplification. Sequencing used immunoSEQ multiplex PCR; TCRdb keeps in-frame clones, though not all of them. Clone size and V and J calls were adopted from that table, with D and trimming inferred from the DNA. The table lists some 260,000 clones, around 90% of them singletons.

The clonotype originates from a human donor in a cohort sampled during active COVID-19. The sequenced material came from peripheral blood. J is TRBJ1-3 and V is TRBV6-1; 9 nucleotides agree with TRBD1. The CDR3 bases are TGTGCCAGCAGTGAAGCGCTTCGAGGGACAGGGAAAGTTGGAAACACCATATATTTT. Protein sequence: CASSEALRGTGKVGNTIYF.